This T cell receptor (beta chain) is from a study of human T cells and chemical hapten exposure. There are a few counts of this clonotype. The time point: pre-sensitization, week 0. Noted treatment: therapeutic diphenylcyclopropenone sensitization with weekly scalp DPC. In TCRdb, the RACE reads were re-called with MiXCR into one record per CDR3 protein. The sample shows about 380,000 distinct CDR3 sequences, around 5.5% of them seen only once. Germline CDR1 is SGHTA and CDR2 is FQGNSA. V was trimmed by 3 bases and J by 5 bases, leaving 13 bases between them. There are 14 residues in the CDR3. The receptor's source is a woman aged 45-65 years with alopecia areata. Some clones in this sample may be carry-over from other donors' samples. The chain uses TRBV7-2 and TRBJ2-5; D might be TRBD1 (6 bases). The source material was whole blood, sampled in connection with sensitization to the hapten diphenylcyclopropenone (DPC). CDR3 residues: CASSLFAGAETQYF. The CDR3 bases are TGTGCCAGCAGCTTGTTCGCAGGGGCGGAGACCCAGTACTTC.